Shown below are 19 T cell receptor beta chains from a single sample sequenced in a study of T cells in Graves' hyperthyroidism and ophthalmopathy. There were TCR beta CDR3 regions amplified from RNA transcripts. First-round RT-PCR with HTBI primers amplified the TCR CDR3 region. TCRdb ran MiXCR on the multiplex PCR reads and lists one entry per CDR3 protein. The sample includes some 600,000 distinct CDR3 sequences, over 11% of them seen just once. The source material was blood. These receptor sequences come from a woman under 40 with Graves' hyperthyroidism that later progressed to Graves' ophthalmopathy.

This clonotype was counted ten times or more. The genes are TRBV18 and TRBJ2-1; 8 bases match TRBD1. V gave up 3 bases and J gave up 8 bases; unmatched junction bases: 12. Germline lookup yields CDR1 KGHSH and CDR2 LQKENI. This CDR3 region has 16 residues. The CDR3 loop reads CASSPPLTGEVDEQFF. The CDR3 coding sequence is TGTGCCAGCTCACCCCCGTTGACAGGGGAAGTCGATGAGCAGTTCTTC.

The sample holds a few counts of this clonotype. The chain employs TRBV20-1 and TRBJ2-5, with 10 bases lining up with TRBD2. The CDR3 spans 17 residues. V lost 1 base, J lost 2 bases, and 10 bases stayed unmatched. Per germline, CDR1 DFQATT and CDR2 SNEGSKA (reference sequence). CDR3 residues: CSARGWAGTSVQETQYF. The CDR3 nucleotides read TGCAGTGCTAGAGGGTGGGCCGGGACTAGCGTACAAGAGACCCAGTACTTC.

This clonotype appeared many times. The chain is built from TRBV18 and TRBJ1-6, with 8 bases aligning to TRBD1. The CDR3 covers 14 residues. The germline CDR1 and CDR2 sequences are KGHSH and LQKENI. After removal of 4 bases from V and 10 bases from J, the junction contained 6 bases not matched to a gene. The DNA for the CDR3 is TGTGCCAGCTCACGGACAGGGAACGACTCACCCCTCCACTTT. This encodes CASSRTGNDSPLHF.

In its sample, this clonotype was seen many times. V usage is TRBV29-1 and J usage is TRBJ2-1; tentative D call: TRBD2 (5 bases). The V gene lost 7 bases and the J gene lost 3 bases, with 13 bases spanning the gap. The V gene's germline CDR1 is SQVTM and CDR2 ANQGSEA. CDR3 size: 13 residues. CDR3 sequence: CSGGEYHYNEQFF. The CDR3 coding sequence is TGCAGCGGGGGAGAGTACCACTACAATGAGCAGTTCTTC.

Comments on this clonotype: At one boundary the junction diverges from the germline segment, which might be a read error. The chain links TRBV12-3 or TRBV12-4 to TRBJ1-4; the match to TRBD1 covers 7 bases. The CDR3 covers 13 residues. This CDR3 is CASRGTVNEKLSF. CDR3 DNA: TGTGCCAGCAGGGGGACAGTTAATGAAAAACTGTCTTTT.

This clonotype was found many times. The chain couples TRBV11-3 to TRBJ2-5; no clear D gene. This CDR3 has 15 residues. The germline CDR1 and CDR2 sequences are SGHNT and YENEEA. V lost 1 base and J 3 bases, leaving 12 bases between the germline ends. This CDR3 is CASSLGGSVKETQYF. In nucleotides, the CDR3 is TGTGCCAGCAGCTTAGGAGGAAGTGTCAAAGAGACCCAGTACTTC.

The gene calls are TRBV30 and TRBJ2-1; TRBD2 matches at 9 bases. V dropped 4 bases and J dropped 12; count of bases not matched to a gene: 13. Per the germline V gene, CDR1 is GTSNPN and CDR2 is SVGIG (reference sequence). CDR3 length: 14 amino acids. CDR3 region: CAWTGSGSSYGQFF. CDR3 sequence (DNA): TGTGCCTGGACTGGTAGCGGGAGTTCCTATGGGCAGTTCTTC.

Note on this clonotype: A much more abundant neighbour one base away suggests this may be a read error. The chain recombines TRBV3-1 with TRBJ1-1; weak D call: TRBD2 (5 bases). The DNA matches TRBJ2-2 better at its end, which makes the J call doubtful. There are 14 residues in the CDR3. The germline CDR1 and CDR2 sequences are LGHDT and YNNKEL (reference sequence). The CDR3 sequence is CASSQDLSAGKLFF. For the CDR3, the DNA is TGTGCCAGCAGCCAAGATCTTAGCGCCGGGAAGCTGTTTTTT.

This clonotype came up many times. J is TRBJ2-7 and V is TRBV29-1; TRBD1 aligns across 11 bases. The V gene end was trimmed by 7 bases and the J gene end by 1 base; junction bases not matched to a gene: 6. The length of the CDR3 is 14 residues. CDR1 is SQVTM and CDR2 is ANQGSEA in the germline V gene. CDR3 sequence: CSGKGQGDSYEQYF. DNA for the CDR3: TGCAGCGGAAAGGGACAGGGGGATTCCTACGAGCAGTACTTC.

In this sample, this clonotype turned up a few times. J is TRBJ2-1 and V is TRBV6-1, with D possibly being TRBD2 (5 bases). Germline CDR1 is MNHNS and CDR2 is SASEGT. Deletions cut 2 bases from V and 3 bases from J, with 20 bases between. This CDR3 has 18 residues. The CDR3 spells CASSEHLKLSGDYNEQFF. The CDR3 DNA reads TGTGCCAGCAGTGAACACCTTAAACTGAGCGGAGACTACAATGAGCAGTTCTTC.

This clonotype was detected many times. The chain combines TRBV4-1 with TRBJ2-3, with D uncertain. The length of the CDR3 is 13 residues. Trimming cost V 1 base and J 5 bases, with 7 bases left between them. Germline CDR1 MGHRA, CDR2 YSYEKL. DNA of the CDR3: TGCGCCAGCAGCCAAGGTTCGGTAGATACGCAGTATTTT. This gives the protein CASSQGSVDTQYF.

This clonotype was counted many times. The chain is built from TRBV28 and TRBJ2-3, with D tentatively TRBD1 (6 bases). V lost 4 bases, J lost 0 bases, and 14 bases lay in between. The CDR3 sequence is 16 residues long. Germline V gene data show CDR1 as MDHEN and CDR2 as SYDVKM. CDR3 DNA: TGTGCCAGCAGTTCTGTAGGGGGATCTAGCACAGATACGCAGTATTTT. It specifies CASSSVGGSSTDTQYF.

This clonotype was seen many times. The chain recombines TRBV12-5 with TRBJ1-1; no clear D. The V and J ends lost 6 bases and 0 bases respectively, with 14 bases between them. Germline lookup yields CDR1 LGHNT and CDR2 FRNRAP. The CDR3 length is 15 residues. The CDR3: CASGYPTGMNTEAFF. The CDR3 bases are TGTGCTAGTGGATACCCGACGGGGATGAACACTGAAGCTTTCTTT. The full variable domain, in which reference TRBV12-5 and TRBJ1-1 provide the parts outside the CDR3, is DARVTQTPRHKVTEMGQEVTMRCQPILGHNTVFWYRQTMMQGLELLAYFRNRAPLDDSGMPKDRFSAEMPDATLATLKIQPSEPRDSAVYFCASGYPTGMNTEAFFGQGTRLTVV.

This clonotype was recorded many times. The chain joins TRBV11-3 to TRBJ2-5, with D perhaps assigned TRBD1 or TRBD2 (5 bases each). CDR1 and CDR2 (germline): SGHNT, YENEEA. The CDR3 is 12 amino acids. Trimming removed 2 bases from V and 5 bases from J, with 6 bases in between. The CDR3 DNA reads as TGTGCCAGCAGCTTAAGGGACGAGACCCAGTACTTC. Translating gives CASSLRDETQYF.

This clonotype was seen a few times. The genes are TRBV5-1 and TRBJ1-5; D ambiguous. There are 14 residues in the CDR3. The ends were cut back, 0 bases at V and 7 bases at J, with 11 bases in the middle. Germline CDR1 is SGHRS and CDR2 is YFSETQ. The CDR3 loop reads CASSLDGSQQPQHF. CDR3 coding DNA: TGCGCCAGCAGCTTGGACGGATCTCAGCAGCCCCAGCATTTT. The full variable domain, rest sourced from reference TRBV5-1 and TRBJ1-5, is KAGVTQTPRYLIKTRGQQVTLSCSPISGHRSVSWYQQTPGQGLQFLFEYFSETQRNKGNFPGRFSGRQFSNSRSEMNVSTLELGDSALYLCASSLDGSQQPQHFGDGTRLSIL.

This clonotype was recorded at least ten times. V gene TRBV12-3 or TRBV12-4 combines with J gene TRBJ2-4; TRBD1 matches 8 bases. With 6 bases clipped from V and 8 bases from J, the junction kept 6 bases outside the gene matches. This CDR3 is built from 13 residues. The CDR3 coding sequence is TGTGCCAGCAGACAAACAGGGGGAGACATTCAGTACTTC. Its translation is CASRQTGGDIQYF.

This clonotype was picked up a small number of times. This may stem from a read error, because a much larger clone lies one nucleotide away. This chain joins TRBV3-1 and TRBJ1-2; 7 bases are shared with TRBD1. From germline, CDR1 is LGHDT and CDR2 YNNKEL (reference sequence). This CDR3 spans 13 amino acids. J was trimmed by 12 bases and V by 8 bases; bases with no gene match: 15. CDR3 nucleotide sequence: TGTGCCAGCGCCCAAGACAGGGACGTCGGCCACACCTTC. Its translation: CASAQDRDVGHTF.

The table lists this clonotype with many counts. The J gene is TRBJ1-2, the V gene TRBV7-9; D is uncertain. Trimming took 1 base from V and 3 from J, leaving 9 bases between them. Germline lookup yields CDR1 SEHNR and CDR2 FQNEAQ (reference sequence). The CDR3 is 14 amino acids. The CDR3 region has the DNA TGTGCCAGCAGCTTAGGGGCAGATGACTATGGCTACACCTTC. The encoded protein is CASSLGADDYGYTF.

In this sample, this clonotype turned up many times. The chain uses TRBV20-1 and TRBJ1-5; no definite D call. Between the trimmed V and J ends, which lost 5 bases and 1 base, there was a span of 15 bases. Germline V CDR1 and CDR2: DFQATT, SNEGSKA (reference sequence). This CDR3 has 15 amino acids. CDR3 sequence: CSAVSGWGSNQPQHF. The CDR3 region has the DNA TGCAGTGCTGTATCCGGCTGGGGAAGCAATCAGCCCCAGCATTTT.